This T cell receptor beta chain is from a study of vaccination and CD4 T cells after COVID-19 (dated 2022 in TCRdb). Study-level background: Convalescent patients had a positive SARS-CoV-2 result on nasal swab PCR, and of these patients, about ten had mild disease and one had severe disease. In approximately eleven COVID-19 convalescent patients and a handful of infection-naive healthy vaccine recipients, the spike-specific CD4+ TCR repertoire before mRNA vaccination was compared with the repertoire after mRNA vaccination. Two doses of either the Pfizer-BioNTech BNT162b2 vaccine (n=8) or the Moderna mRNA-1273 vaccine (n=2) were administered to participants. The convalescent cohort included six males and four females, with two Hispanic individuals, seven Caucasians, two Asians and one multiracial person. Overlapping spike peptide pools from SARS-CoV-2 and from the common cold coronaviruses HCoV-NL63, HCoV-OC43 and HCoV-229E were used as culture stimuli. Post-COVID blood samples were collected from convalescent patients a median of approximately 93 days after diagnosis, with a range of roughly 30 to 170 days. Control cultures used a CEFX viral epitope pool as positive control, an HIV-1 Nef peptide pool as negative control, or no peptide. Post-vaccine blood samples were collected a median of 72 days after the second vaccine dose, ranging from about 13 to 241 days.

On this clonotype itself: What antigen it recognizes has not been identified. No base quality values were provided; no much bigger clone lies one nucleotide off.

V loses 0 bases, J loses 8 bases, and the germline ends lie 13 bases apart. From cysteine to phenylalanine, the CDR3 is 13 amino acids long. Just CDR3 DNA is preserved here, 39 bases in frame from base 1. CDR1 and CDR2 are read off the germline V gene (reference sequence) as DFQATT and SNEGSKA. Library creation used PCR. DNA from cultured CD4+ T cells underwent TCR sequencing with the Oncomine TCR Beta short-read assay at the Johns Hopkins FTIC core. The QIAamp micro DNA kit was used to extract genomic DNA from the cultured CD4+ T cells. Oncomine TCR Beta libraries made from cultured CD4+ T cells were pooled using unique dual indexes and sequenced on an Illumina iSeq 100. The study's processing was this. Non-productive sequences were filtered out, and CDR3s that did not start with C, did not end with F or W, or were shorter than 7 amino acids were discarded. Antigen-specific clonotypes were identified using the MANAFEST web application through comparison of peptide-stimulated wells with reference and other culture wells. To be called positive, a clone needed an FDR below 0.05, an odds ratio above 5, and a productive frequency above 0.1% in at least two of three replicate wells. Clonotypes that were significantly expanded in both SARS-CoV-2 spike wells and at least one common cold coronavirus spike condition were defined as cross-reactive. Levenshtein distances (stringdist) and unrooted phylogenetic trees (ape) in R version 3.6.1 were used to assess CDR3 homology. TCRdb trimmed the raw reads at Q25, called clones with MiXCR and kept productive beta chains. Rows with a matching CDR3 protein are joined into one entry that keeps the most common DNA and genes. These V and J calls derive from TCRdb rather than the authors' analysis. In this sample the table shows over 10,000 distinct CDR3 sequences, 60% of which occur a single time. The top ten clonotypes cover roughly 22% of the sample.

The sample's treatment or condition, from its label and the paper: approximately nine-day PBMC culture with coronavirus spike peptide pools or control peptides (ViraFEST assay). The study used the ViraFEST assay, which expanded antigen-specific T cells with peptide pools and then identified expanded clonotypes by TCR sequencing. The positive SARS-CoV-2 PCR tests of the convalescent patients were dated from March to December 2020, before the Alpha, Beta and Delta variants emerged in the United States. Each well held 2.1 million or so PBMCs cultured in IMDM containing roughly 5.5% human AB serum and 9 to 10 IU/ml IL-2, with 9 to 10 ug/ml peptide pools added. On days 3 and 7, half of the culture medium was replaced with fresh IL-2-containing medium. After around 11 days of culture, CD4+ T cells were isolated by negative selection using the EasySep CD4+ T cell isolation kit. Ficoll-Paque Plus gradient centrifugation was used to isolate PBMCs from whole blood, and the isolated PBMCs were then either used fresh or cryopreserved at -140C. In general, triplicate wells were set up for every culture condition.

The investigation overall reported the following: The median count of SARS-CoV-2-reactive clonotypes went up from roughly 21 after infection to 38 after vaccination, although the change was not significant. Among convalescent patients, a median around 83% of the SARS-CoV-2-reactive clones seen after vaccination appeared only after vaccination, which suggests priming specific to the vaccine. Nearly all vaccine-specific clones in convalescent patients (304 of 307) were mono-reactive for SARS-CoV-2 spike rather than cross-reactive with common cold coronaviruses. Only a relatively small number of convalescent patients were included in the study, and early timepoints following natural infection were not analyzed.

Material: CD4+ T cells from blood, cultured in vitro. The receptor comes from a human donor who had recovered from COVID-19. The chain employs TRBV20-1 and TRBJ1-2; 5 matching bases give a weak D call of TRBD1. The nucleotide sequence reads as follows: TGCAGTGCTAGAGAGCCCGGGGCGGACGGCTACACCTTC. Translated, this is CSAREPGADGYTF.